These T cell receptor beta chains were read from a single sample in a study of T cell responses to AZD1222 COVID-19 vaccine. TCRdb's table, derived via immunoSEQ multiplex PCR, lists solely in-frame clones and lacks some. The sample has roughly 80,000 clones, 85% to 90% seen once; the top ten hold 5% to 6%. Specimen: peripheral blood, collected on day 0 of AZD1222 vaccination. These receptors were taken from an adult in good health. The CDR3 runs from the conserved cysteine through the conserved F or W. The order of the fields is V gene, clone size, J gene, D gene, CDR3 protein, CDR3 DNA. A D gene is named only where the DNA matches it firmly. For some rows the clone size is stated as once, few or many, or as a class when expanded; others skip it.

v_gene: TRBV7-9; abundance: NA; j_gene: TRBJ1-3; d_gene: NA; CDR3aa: CASSLQENTIYF; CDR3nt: TGTGCCAGCAGCTTACAGGAGAACACCATATATTTT
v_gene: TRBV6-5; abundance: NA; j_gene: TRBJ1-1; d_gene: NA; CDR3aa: CASSSPLAEAFF; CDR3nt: TGTGCCAGCAGTTCCCCTCTAGCTGAAGCTTTCTTT
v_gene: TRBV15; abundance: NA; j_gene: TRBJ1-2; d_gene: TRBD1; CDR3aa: CATSRAGQDNYGYTF; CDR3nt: TGTGCCACCAGCAGAGCCGGACAGGATAACTATGGCTACACCTTC
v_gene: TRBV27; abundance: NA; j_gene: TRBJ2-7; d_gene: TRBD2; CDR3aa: CASSLVLAGGPYEQYF; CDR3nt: TGTGCCAGCAGTTTAGTACTAGCGGGGGGGCCCTACGAGCAGTACTTC
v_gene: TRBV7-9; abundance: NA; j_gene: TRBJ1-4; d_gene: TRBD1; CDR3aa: CASSLSQGVEKLFF; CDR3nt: TGTGCCAGCAGCTTATCACAGGGGGTTGAAAAACTGTTTTTT
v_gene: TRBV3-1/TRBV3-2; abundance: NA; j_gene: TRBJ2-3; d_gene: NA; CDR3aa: CASSPRATDTQYF; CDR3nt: TGTGCCAGCAGCCCCAGGGCCACAGATACGCAGTATTTT
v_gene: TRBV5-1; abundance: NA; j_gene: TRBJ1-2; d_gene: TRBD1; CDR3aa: CASSSAGQGRAYTF; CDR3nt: TGCGCCAGCAGCTCGGCGGGACAGGGAAGGGCCTACACCTTC
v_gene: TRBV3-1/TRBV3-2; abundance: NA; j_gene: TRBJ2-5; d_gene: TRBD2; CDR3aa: CASSQDSGGRVRVKTQYF; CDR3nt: TGTGCCAGCAGCCAAGATAGCGGGGGCCGCGTAAGGGTGAAGACCCAGTACTTC
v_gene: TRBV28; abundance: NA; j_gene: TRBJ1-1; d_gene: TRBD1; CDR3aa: CASIPDRGAEAFF; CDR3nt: TGTGCCAGCATCCCGGACAGGGGAGCGGAAGCTTTCTTT
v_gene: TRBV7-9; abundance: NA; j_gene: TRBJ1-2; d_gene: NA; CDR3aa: CASSWMHGYTF; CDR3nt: TGTGCCAGCAGCTGGATGCATGGCTACACCTTC
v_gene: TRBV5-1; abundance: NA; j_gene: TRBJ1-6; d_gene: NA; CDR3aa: CASSLDPGENSPLHF; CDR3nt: TGCGCCAGCAGCTTGGATCCAGGGGAAAATTCACCCCTCCACTTT
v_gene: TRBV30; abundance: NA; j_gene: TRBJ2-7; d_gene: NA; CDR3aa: CAWSEVGGYEQYF; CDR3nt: TGTGCCTGGAGTGAGGTAGGGGGCTACGAGCAGTACTTC
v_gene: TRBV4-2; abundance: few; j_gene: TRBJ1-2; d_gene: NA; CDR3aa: CASSLDGIDFYGYTF; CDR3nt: TGTGCCAGCAGCCTGGACGGAATTGACTTCTATGGCTACACCTTC
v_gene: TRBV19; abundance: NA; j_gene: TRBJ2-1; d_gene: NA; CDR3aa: CASSMGQGYRAGQFF; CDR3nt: TGTGCCAGTAGTATGGGGCAGGGTTACCGAGCTGGGCAGTTCTTC